Below, one T cell receptor (beta chain) is given with its context. Only in-frame clones appear in the TCRdb table, and some are missing; sequencing was by immunoSEQ multiplex PCR. The sample includes 200,000 to 250,000 clones, more than 75% of them seen just once. The sample belongs to a study of blood T cell repertoires in COVID-19. Study-wide context: Samples of COVID-19 (acute and convalescent) were obtained from the United States, Italy and Spain.

The CDR3 extends over 14 amino acids. Trimming cost V 3 bases and J 3 bases, with 15 bases left between them. In germline, CDR1 is DFQATT, CDR2 SNEGSKA (reference sequence). The clonotype comes from a woman between 65 and 79 years old with COVID-19, enrolled during active disease. The specimen was peripheral blood. The rearrangement joins TRBV20-1 to TRBJ2-7, with D possibly being TRBD2 (6 bases). CDR3: CSASRPGLGYEQYF. The DNA for the CDR3 is TGCAGTGCTAGTAGGCCGGGACTGGGCTACGAGCAGTACTTC.